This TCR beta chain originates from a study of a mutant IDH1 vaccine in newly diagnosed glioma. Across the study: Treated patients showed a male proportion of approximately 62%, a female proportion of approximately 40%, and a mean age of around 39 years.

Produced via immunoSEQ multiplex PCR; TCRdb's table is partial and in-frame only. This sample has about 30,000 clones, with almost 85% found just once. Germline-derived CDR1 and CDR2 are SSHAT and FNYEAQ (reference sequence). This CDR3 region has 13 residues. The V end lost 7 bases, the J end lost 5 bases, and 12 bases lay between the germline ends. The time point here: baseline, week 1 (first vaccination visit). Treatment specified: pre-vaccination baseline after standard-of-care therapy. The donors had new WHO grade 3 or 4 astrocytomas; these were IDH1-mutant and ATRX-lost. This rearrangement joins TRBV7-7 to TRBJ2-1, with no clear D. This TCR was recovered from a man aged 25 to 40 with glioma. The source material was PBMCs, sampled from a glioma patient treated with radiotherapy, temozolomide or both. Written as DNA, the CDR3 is TGTGCCAGCATAAGAAGAAGGAACAATGAGCAGTTCTTC. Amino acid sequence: CASIRRRNNEQFF.